A single sample gave rise to the 31 T cell receptor beta chains below, sequenced in a study of blood T cell repertoires in COVID-19. Clones were read by immunoSEQ multiplex PCR, and TCRdb kept only the in-frame ones, dropping some. The table shows some 160,000 clones, with about 80% occurring only once. The specimen was peripheral blood. The receptor source for this set is a man between 65 and 85 years old with active or convalescent COVID-19.

The chain has TRBV9 and TRBJ1-1, with D possibly being TRBD1 (6 bases). Germline CDR1 reads SGDLS; CDR2 reads YYNGEE. V was shortened by 4 bases and J by 1 base, with 11 bases between the two germline ends. This CDR3 is 14 amino acids long. DNA of the CDR3: TGTGCCAGCAGCCCACGACAGGAGAACACTGAAGCTTTCTTT. Translation: CASSPRQENTEAFF.

The chain carries TRBV7-2 and TRBJ1-1; D is possibly TRBD1 (5 bases). Germline V gene lookup returns CDR1 SGHTA and CDR2 FQGNSA. CDR3 size: 14 residues. V lost 5 bases to trimming and J lost 7 bases, with 17 bases between them. CDR3 nucleotide sequence: TGTGCCAGCAGCCCACAGACGGGGGGTGGTGAAGCTTTCTTT. Residues: CASSPQTGGGEAFF. Filled out from reference TRBV7-2 and TRBJ1-1, the complete variable domain reads GAGVSQSPSNKVTEKGKDVELRCDPISGHTALYWYRQSLGQGLEFLIYFQGNSAPDKSGLPSDRFSAERTGGSVSTLTIQRTQQEDSAVYLCASSPQTGGGEAFFGQGTRLTVV.

This chain uses TRBV27 with TRBJ2-3; D is uncertain. Per the germline V gene, CDR1 is MNHEY and CDR2 is SMNVEV (reference sequence). With 4 bases removed from V and 1 base from J, the gap between germline ends came to 9 bases. The CDR3 has 14 residues. CDR3 bases: TGTGCCAGCAGTTCCCCCAGCGGCACAGATACGCAGTATTTT. This translates into CASSSPSGTDTQYF.

This chain links TRBV10-3 with TRBJ2-5; D might be TRBD1 (6 bases). Trimming removed 4 bases from V and 5 bases from J, with 11 bases in between. The CDR3 spans 13 residues. Germline CDR1 ENHRY, CDR2 SYGVKD. In DNA, the CDR3 is TGTGCCATCAGTGTGGGGCAGGGGGAGACCCAGTACTTC. As protein: CAISVGQGETQYF.

CDR3: CSVTLPGGGELFF. The CDR3 DNA sequence: TGCAGCGTAACCCTTCCCGGTGGCGGGGAGCTGTTTTTT. This chain joins TRBV29-1 and TRBJ2-2; the D is unclear. Germline CDR1 and CDR2: SQVTM and ANQGSEA. The CDR3 runs to 13 residues. V was shortened by 6 bases and J by 7 bases, with 15 bases between the two germline ends.

The chain combines TRBV18 with TRBJ1-1, with 9 bases identical to TRBD1. Trimming took 4 bases from V and 3 from J; bases not matched to a gene: 3. The CDR3 has 14 residues. Looked up from germline, CDR1 is KGHSH and CDR2 is LQKENI. The CDR3 DNA reads as TGTGCCAGCTCACGACAGGGGGTTGACACTGAAGCTTTCTTT. Translating gives CASSRQGVDTEAFF.

This sequence joins TRBV29-1 and TRBJ2-3; tentatively, D is TRBD2 (6 bases). CDR3 size: 12 residues. The germline V gene encodes CDR1 SQVTM and CDR2 ANQGSEA. The V end lost 8 bases, the J end lost 6 bases, and 15 bases lay between the germline ends. CDR3 nucleotide sequence: TGCAGCCTCTCGGGAGTCGGCGATACGCAGTATTTT. It translates to CSLSGVGDTQYF.

V usage is TRBV9 and J usage is TRBJ2-1; 7 nucleotides agree with TRBD1. This CDR3 has 15 amino acids. V lost 3 bases, J lost 2 bases, and 5 bases stayed unmatched. The germline CDR1 and CDR2 sequences are SGDLS and YYNGEE. The CDR3 loop reads CASSETGLPYNEQFF. The CDR3 coding sequence is TGTGCCAGCAGCGAGACAGGGTTGCCCTACAATGAGCAGTTCTTC.

V usage is TRBV7-2 and J usage is TRBJ1-5; 7 bases line up with TRBD1. The ends lost 5 bases at V and 4 bases at J; junction bases unmatched: 5. The CDR3 loop spans 14 amino acids. CDR1 is SGHTA, CDR2 FQGNSA, per germline. Here the CDR3 reads CASSPDRVNQPQHF. The CDR3 nucleotides read TGTGCCAGCAGCCCCGACAGGGTGAATCAGCCCCAGCATTTT.

V usage is TRBV15 and J usage is TRBJ2-7; 7 nucleotides align to TRBD1. CDR1 and CDR2 from the germline V gene are LNHNV and YYDKDF (reference sequence). The CDR3 has 15 residues. The trim removed 8 bases at V and 2 bases at J, leaving 12 bases unmatched. Here the CDR3 reads CATGNYRGFTYEQYF. The CDR3 coding sequence is TGTGCCACCGGCAATTACAGGGGCTTCACCTACGAGCAGTACTTC.

This rearrangement joins TRBV28 to TRBJ2-3; 11 bases align to TRBD2. This CDR3 is 15 amino acids long. The junction had 3 bases not matched to a gene; V was cut back by 4 bases and J by 3 bases. Germline-derived CDR1 and CDR2 are MDHEN and SYDVKM. The CDR3 spells CASSSGLAETDTQYF. In nucleotides, the CDR3 is TGTGCCAGCAGTTCGGGACTAGCGGAGACAGATACGCAGTATTTT.

The DNA for the CDR3 is TGCAGTGCTAGTCTCACACAGGGGGCTAACGAGCAGTACTTC. This translates into CSASLTQGANEQYF. The gene calls are TRBV20-1 and TRBJ2-7; 9 bases line up with TRBD1. The V gene end was trimmed by 3 bases and the J gene end by 5 bases; junction bases not matched to a gene: 8. The CDR3 extends over 14 amino acids. Germline CDR1 reads DFQATT; CDR2 reads SNEGSKA (reference sequence).

The chain combines TRBV11-2 with TRBJ1-1; tentatively, D is TRBD1 (6 bases). The CDR3 runs 14 residues. V was pared by 1 base and J by 4 bases, with 10 bases between. Germline-derived CDR1 and CDR2 are SGHAT and FQNNGV. For the CDR3, the DNA is TGTGCCAGCAGCTTAGCAGGGGCGGGCACTGAAGCTTTCTTT. It codes for CASSLAGAGTEAFF.

This clone has only one observation. V and J are TRBV6-5 and TRBJ2-5; 14 bases agree with TRBD2. V was pared by 6 bases and J by 13 bases, with 10 bases of the junction left unmatched. Germline V gene lookup returns CDR1 MNHEY and CDR2 SVGAGI. This CDR3 is built from 14 residues. The CDR3 sequence: CASRRLAGGIGVYF. DNA of the CDR3: TGTGCCAGCAGGCGACTAGCGGGGGGGATAGGGGTGTACTTC.

This clone came up once. The chain couples TRBV28 to TRBJ1-2, with D unresolved. Germline assignment: CDR1 MDHEN and CDR2 SYDVKM. The CDR3 is 13 residues long. V was trimmed by 2 bases and J by 8 bases, leaving 12 bases between them. CDR3 protein: CASSLEALKGYTF. The CDR3 region has the DNA TGTGCCAGCAGTTTAGAGGCCCTCAAGGGCTACACCTTC.

The chain has TRBV7-2 and TRBJ2-2; D remains unclear. Looked up from germline, CDR1 is SGHTA and CDR2 is FQGNSA. The V and J ends lost 3 bases and 4 bases respectively, with 9 bases between them. This CDR3 is 14 amino acids long. This chain's CDR3 is CASSFPASTGELFF. In DNA form, the CDR3 reads TGTGCCAGCAGCTTCCCCGCCAGCACCGGGGAGCTGTTTTTT.

The chain recombines TRBV6-2 or TRBV6-3 with TRBJ2-7, with D possibly TRBD2 on 7 matching bases. V dropped 2 bases and J dropped 0 bases, with 11 bases sitting between them. The germline V gene encodes CDR1 MNHEY and CDR2 SVGEGT. The CDR3 has 15 residues. The CDR3 region is CASSYGGGPSYEQYF. The CDR3 coding sequence is TGTGCCAGCAGTTACGGGGGGGGCCCCTCCTACGAGCAGTACTTC.

The V and J genes are TRBV6-5 and TRBJ1-1, with D hard to call. Between the trimmed V and J ends, which lost 4 bases and 4 bases, there was a span of 13 bases. Germline loops: CDR1 MNHEY, CDR2 SVGAGI. CDR3 length: 14 residues. The CDR3 region is CASSWERVGTEAFF. CDR3 sequence (DNA): TGTGCCAGCAGTTGGGAGAGGGTGGGCACTGAAGCTTTCTTT.

The chain combines TRBV5-5 with TRBJ2-7; 8 nucleotides match TRBD1. CDR3 length: 18 amino acids. J gave up 0 bases and V 4 bases, and 15 bases lay outside the gene matches. Germline CDR1 reads SGHKS; CDR2 reads YYEKEE (reference sequence). The CDR3 sequence is CASSILRDRGGSSYEQYF. DNA for the CDR3: TGTGCCAGCAGCATCCTCAGAGACAGGGGTGGGAGCTCCTACGAGCAGTACTTC.

The genes are TRBV4-3 and TRBJ1-2; 8 nucleotides align to TRBD1. Looked up from germline, CDR1 is LGHNA and CDR2 is YSLEER. Losses at the gene ends were 2 bases for V and 2 bases for J; bases not matched to a gene: 4. The CDR3 spans 15 residues. The CDR3 reads CASSQPDRENYGYTF. CDR3 DNA sequence: TGCGCCAGCAGCCAACCGGACAGGGAAAACTATGGCTACACCTTC.

The genes are TRBV19 and TRBJ1-6, with D unresolved. CDR3 length: 16 residues. Germline V gene sequence: CDR1 LNHDA, CDR2 SQIVND (reference sequence). V lost 7 bases to trimming and J lost 3 bases, with 16 bases between them. CDR3 bases: TGTGCCAGTAACCCTTCCCGGTCCGTCTATAATTCACCCCTCCACTTT. The encoded protein is CASNPSRSVYNSPLHF.

This clone was detected only a few times. The chain is built from TRBV18 and TRBJ2-7, with 8 bases identical to TRBD2. The V gene's germline CDR1 is KGHSH and CDR2 LQKENI. Trimming took 2 bases from V and 2 from J; bases not matched to a gene: 8. The length of the CDR3 is 16 residues. The CDR3 bases are TGTGCCAGCTCACCATCCGGATTAGCGGGAACCTACGAGCAGTACTTC. Protein product: CASSPSGLAGTYEQYF.

CDR3 in amino acids: CAIGSRAGDTQYF. The DNA for the CDR3 is TGTGCCATCGGAAGCAGGGCCGGGGATACGCAGTATTTT. The gene calls are TRBV10-3 and TRBJ2-3; weak D call: TRBD1 (5 bases). Deletions cut 8 bases from V and 6 bases from J, with 15 bases between. This CDR3 has 13 residues. CDR1 ENHRY and CDR2 SYGVKD come from the germline V gene.

Points on this clone: Other nucleotide sequences in the sample specify the same CDR3. The chain has TRBV7-2 and TRBJ1-3; possibly TRBD1 for D (5 bases). Germline V CDR1 and CDR2: SGHTA, FQGNSA. With 3 bases removed from V and 2 bases from J, the gap between germline ends came to 14 bases. The CDR3 consists of 16 residues. CDR3 sequence (DNA): TGTGCCAGCAGCTTTGGAGGGGCGGGGGCTGGAAACACCATATATTTT. This translates into CASSFGGAGAGNTIYF.

The V gene is TRBV19, the J gene TRBJ2-5, with a tentative D call TRBD2 (7 bases). The CDR3 is made up of 16 amino acids. Trimming stripped 4 bases from V and 1 base from J, with 16 bases between. Germline lookup yields CDR1 LNHDA and CDR2 SQIVND (reference sequence). In DNA form, the CDR3 reads TGTGCCAGTAGTAATTGGGGGCTAGCGGTCCAAGAGACCCAGTACTTC. The encoded protein is CASSNWGLAVQETQYF.

This chain connects TRBV6-5 to TRBJ1-5; TRBD1 agrees at 7 bases. This CDR3 is 14 amino acids long. CDR1 MNHEY and CDR2 SVGAGI come from the germline V gene. V lost 3 bases, J lost 2 bases, and 1 base stayed unmatched. CDR3 bases: TGTGCCAGCAGTTATGACAGGGGCAATCAGCCCCAGCATTTT. This encodes CASSYDRGNQPQHF.

The rearrangement joins TRBV27 to TRBJ1-1; 10 nucleotides match TRBD1. Trimming removed 2 bases from V and 0 bases from J; junction bases left unmatched: 9. This CDR3 region has 18 residues. Germline V gene lookup returns CDR1 MNHEY and CDR2 SMNVEV (reference sequence). The DNA for the CDR3 is TGTGCCAGCAGTTTAGGGACAGGGGCTAGGGGCATGAACACTGAAGCTTTCTTT. It specifies CASSLGTGARGMNTEAFF.

The J gene is TRBJ1-5, the V gene TRBV27; the D is unclear. Germline loops: CDR1 MNHEY, CDR2 SMNVEV (reference sequence). This CDR3 spans 14 amino acids. V lost 2 bases and J 3 bases, leaving 8 bases between the germline ends. CDR3 protein: CASSLGRNNQPQHF. CDR3 nucleotide sequence: TGTGCCAGCAGTTTAGGCAGAAACAATCAGCCCCAGCATTTT.

The chain couples TRBV20-1 to TRBJ2-1; D gene uncertain. V shed 5 bases and J shed 6 bases, with 5 bases lying between them. The CDR3 loop spans 10 amino acids. Germline V gives CDR1 DFQATT, CDR2 SNEGSKA (reference sequence). The CDR3 coding sequence is TGCAGTGCTCTTCGCAATGAGCAGTTCTTC. It encodes CSALRNEQFF.

The chain couples TRBV11-2 to TRBJ1-6; TRBD1 matches at 7 bases. V dropped 6 bases and J dropped 9; count of bases not matched to a gene: 8. Per the germline V gene, CDR1 is SGHAT and CDR2 is FQNNGV. CDR3 length: 14 amino acids. CDR3 loop: CASSMTGLGSPLHF. The CDR3 DNA follows: TGTGCCAGCAGTATGACAGGGTTGGGTTCACCCCTCCACTTT.

The chain has TRBV19 and TRBJ1-4; D is unclear. The CDR3 totals 14 residues. Germline V gene lookup returns CDR1 LNHDA and CDR2 SQIVND (reference sequence). V dropped 1 base and J dropped 15 bases, with 18 bases sitting between them. This CDR3 reads CASSIGLRRPILFF. The DNA for the CDR3 is TGTGCCAGTAGTATAGGTCTCCGGAGACCCATTTTGTTTTTT.